This T cell receptor beta chain originates from a study of CD8 T cells in Susac syndrome. The RNA input was 0.5 to 1 ug, and it was reverse transcribed with random hexamers. With immunoSEQ multiplex PCR, TCR beta CDR3 was amplified across 54 Vbeta and 13 Jbeta. MiXCR, applied by TCRdb to the immunoSEQ multiplex PCR reads, yields one record per CDR3 protein. Here the sample spans roughly 200,000 distinct CDR3 sequences, 85% to 95% being singletons. Healthy donors matched for age and sex were used as controls. Both CD4+ and CD8+ T cells were negatively isolated, and TEMRA cells underwent FACS enrichment. CDR3 size: 13 residues. Germline V gives CDR1 SQVTM, CDR2 ANQGSEA. V shed 6 bases and J shed 9 bases, with 20 bases lying between them.

This chain joins TRBV29-1 and TRBJ1-2, with D possibly matching TRBD1 (5 bases). This receptor was identified in a human donor in good health. Material for sequencing was CD4+ T cells from PBMCs. The CDR3 bases are TGCAGCGTAGCCGGGACGACGGTGGTCCGCTACACCTTC. Protein sequence: CSVAGTTVVRYTF.